This section outlines one T cell receptor beta chain sequence together with its context. Its antigen is not identified. The CDR3 loop spans 16 amino acids. Germline loops: CDR1 KGHSH, CDR2 LQKENI. V lost 0 bases and J lost 2, with 13 bases in between. The data belong to a study of tumor-infiltrating lymphocytes in localized non-small cell lung cancer. Broader study findings: IM1 and IM2 tumors showed no difference in T-cell fraction. TCRbeta sequencing showed higher T cell infiltration in tumors than uninvolved lung. TCR sequencing covered a subset of patients with enough tissue. Different pieces of the same tissue went to different assays, confounding technical variation with intratumor heterogeneity.

Sequencing was performed with immunoSEQ multiplex PCR; in TCRdb, only in-frame clones are kept and a portion is missing. This table holds around 16,000 clones, around 78% found once. V is TRBV18 and J is TRBJ1-2; D is uncertain. Sequencing was done on a sample of lung tumor tissue. This TCR derives from a human donor with non-small cell lung cancer. The DNA of the CDR3 is TGTGCCAGCTCACCACCCCGGGGTGCCCTAAACTATGGCTACACCTTC. Translation gives CASSPPRGALNYGYTF.